This T cell receptor beta chain was observed in a study of cytomegalovirus exposure and HLA in healthy donors. Study-wide results and caveats: Highly shared variants forming one cluster were likely a sequencing artifact. Previous analysis showed most TCR beta V segments were productive about 90% or about 30% of the time. As a later analysis showed, a missense DCLRE1C variant was linked to trimming of TCR beta V- and J-genes.

A note on this clone: The antigen is unknown.

The PCR employed 60 Vbeta primers together with 13 Jbeta primers. Profiling relied on immunoSEQ multiplex PCR, and the TCRdb table lists in-frame clones only, not all of them. The table shows over 90,000 clones, with roughly three quarters occurring only once. Germline CDR1 reads SEHNR; CDR2 reads FQNEAQ (reference sequence). This CDR3 spans 14 amino acids. J gave up 1 base and V 5 bases, and 1 base lay outside the gene matches. The clonotype originates from a man aged 50 to 59 in good health and CMV-seropositive. Specimen: PBMCs. This chain links TRBV7-9 with TRBJ2-7, with 11 bases that match TRBD2. The CDR3 DNA follows: TGTGCCAGCAGCCGACTAGCGGGATCCTACGAGCAGTACTTC. The encoded protein is CASSRLAGSYEQYF.